This T cell receptor beta chain was documented in a study of blood T cell repertoires in COVID-19. Across the whole study: Italy, Spain and the United States were the sources of the convalescent and acute COVID-19 samples. In each case, the material was cDNA or gDNA derived from T cells, B-cell-depleted T cells, or PBMCs.

Authors' analysis steps: Using reference gene primer amplification, nucleated cell counts were estimated. Libraries were prepared by immunoSEQ multiplex PCR; TCRdb keeps only in-frame clonotypes and omits some of them. V, J and clone size are taken as reported in that table, and D and trimming were inferred from the DNA itself. Found here are roughly 85,000 clones, 75% to 90% of them singletons; the top ten hold 27%. This TCR came from a man aged 45-65 years with active or convalescent COVID-19. What was sequenced was peripheral blood.

The CDR3 spells CAGIDRGVPGELFF. CDR3 bases: TGTGCCGGAATCGACAGGGGAGTGCCCGGGGAGCTGTTTTTT. The chain links TRBV30 to TRBJ2-2; 8 bases are a match to TRBD1. V trimming: 8 bases; J trimming: 6 bases; junction bases outside the gene matches: 11. Germline CDR1 and CDR2: GTSNPN and SVGIG (reference sequence). The CDR3 contains 14 residues.